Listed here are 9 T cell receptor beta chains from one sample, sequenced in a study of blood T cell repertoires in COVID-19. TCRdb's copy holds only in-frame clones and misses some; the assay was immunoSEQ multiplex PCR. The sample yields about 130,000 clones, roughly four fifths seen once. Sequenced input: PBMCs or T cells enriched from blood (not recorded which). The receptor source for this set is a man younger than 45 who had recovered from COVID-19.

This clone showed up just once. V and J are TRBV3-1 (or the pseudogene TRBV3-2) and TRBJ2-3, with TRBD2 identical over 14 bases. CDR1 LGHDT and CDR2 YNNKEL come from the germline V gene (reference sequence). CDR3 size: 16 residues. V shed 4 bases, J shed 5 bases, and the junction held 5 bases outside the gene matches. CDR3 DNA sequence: TGTGCCAGCAGCCCTCCCGGGACTAGCGGGAGAGATACGCAGTATTTT. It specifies CASSPPGTSGRDTQYF.

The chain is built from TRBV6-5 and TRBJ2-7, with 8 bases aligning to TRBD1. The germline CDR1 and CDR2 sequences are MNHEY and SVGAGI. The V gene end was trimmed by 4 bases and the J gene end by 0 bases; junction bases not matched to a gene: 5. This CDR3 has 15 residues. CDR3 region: CASSFSGQGSYEQYF. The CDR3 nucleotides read TGTGCCAGCAGTTTTTCCGGACAGGGCTCCTACGAGCAGTACTTC.

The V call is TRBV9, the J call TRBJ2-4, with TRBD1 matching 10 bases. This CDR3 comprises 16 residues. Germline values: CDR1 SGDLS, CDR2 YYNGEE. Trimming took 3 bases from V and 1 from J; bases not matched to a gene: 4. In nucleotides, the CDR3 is TGTGCCAGCAGCGGGGGGACAGGGGCGGCCAAAAACATTCAGTACTTC. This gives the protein CASSGGTGAAKNIQYF.

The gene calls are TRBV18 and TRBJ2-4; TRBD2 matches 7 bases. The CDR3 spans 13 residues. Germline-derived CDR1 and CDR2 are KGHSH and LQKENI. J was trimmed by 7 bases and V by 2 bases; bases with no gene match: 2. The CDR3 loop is CASSPGEGNIQYF. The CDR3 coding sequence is TGTGCCAGCTCACCAGGGGAGGGGAACATTCAGTACTTC.

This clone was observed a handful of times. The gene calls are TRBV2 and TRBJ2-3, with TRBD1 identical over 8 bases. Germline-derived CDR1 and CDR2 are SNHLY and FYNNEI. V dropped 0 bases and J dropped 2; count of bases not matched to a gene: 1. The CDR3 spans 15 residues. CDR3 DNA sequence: TGTGCCAGCAGTGAAGCGGGACAGGACACAGATACGCAGTATTTT. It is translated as CASSEAGQDTDTQYF. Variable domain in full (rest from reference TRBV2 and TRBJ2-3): EPEVTQTPSHQVTQMGQEVILRCVPISNHLYFYWYRQILGQKVEFLVSFYNNEISEKSEIFDDQFSVERPDGSNFTLKIRSTKLEDSAMYFCASSEAGQDTDTQYFGPGTRLTVL.

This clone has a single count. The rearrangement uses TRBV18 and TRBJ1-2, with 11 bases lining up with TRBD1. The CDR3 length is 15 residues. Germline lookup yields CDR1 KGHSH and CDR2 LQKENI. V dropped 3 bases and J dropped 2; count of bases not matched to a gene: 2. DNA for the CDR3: TGTGCCAGCTCACCGGGACAGGGGGAAAACTATGGCTACACCTTC. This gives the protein CASSPGQGENYGYTF.

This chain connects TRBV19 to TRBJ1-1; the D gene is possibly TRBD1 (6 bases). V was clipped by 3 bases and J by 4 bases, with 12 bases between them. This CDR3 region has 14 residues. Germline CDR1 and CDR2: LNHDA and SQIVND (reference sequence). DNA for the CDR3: TGTGCCAGTAGTATCGGGGGCGGGGGCACTGAAGCTTTCTTT. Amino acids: CASSIGGGGTEAFF.

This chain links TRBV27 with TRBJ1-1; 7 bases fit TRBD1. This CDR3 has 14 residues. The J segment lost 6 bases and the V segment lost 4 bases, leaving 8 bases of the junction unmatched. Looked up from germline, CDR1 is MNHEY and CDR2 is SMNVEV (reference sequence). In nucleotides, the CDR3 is TGTGCCAGCAGTTATCAAGGGGGCTTTCCTGAAGCTTTCTTT. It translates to CASSYQGGFPEAFF.

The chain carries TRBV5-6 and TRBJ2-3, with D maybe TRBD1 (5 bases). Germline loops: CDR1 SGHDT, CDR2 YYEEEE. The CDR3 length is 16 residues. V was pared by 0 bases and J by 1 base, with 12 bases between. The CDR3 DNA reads TGTGCCAGCAGCTTGGCCAACCTACAGGGCACAGATACGCAGTATTTT. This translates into CASSLANLQGTDTQYF.